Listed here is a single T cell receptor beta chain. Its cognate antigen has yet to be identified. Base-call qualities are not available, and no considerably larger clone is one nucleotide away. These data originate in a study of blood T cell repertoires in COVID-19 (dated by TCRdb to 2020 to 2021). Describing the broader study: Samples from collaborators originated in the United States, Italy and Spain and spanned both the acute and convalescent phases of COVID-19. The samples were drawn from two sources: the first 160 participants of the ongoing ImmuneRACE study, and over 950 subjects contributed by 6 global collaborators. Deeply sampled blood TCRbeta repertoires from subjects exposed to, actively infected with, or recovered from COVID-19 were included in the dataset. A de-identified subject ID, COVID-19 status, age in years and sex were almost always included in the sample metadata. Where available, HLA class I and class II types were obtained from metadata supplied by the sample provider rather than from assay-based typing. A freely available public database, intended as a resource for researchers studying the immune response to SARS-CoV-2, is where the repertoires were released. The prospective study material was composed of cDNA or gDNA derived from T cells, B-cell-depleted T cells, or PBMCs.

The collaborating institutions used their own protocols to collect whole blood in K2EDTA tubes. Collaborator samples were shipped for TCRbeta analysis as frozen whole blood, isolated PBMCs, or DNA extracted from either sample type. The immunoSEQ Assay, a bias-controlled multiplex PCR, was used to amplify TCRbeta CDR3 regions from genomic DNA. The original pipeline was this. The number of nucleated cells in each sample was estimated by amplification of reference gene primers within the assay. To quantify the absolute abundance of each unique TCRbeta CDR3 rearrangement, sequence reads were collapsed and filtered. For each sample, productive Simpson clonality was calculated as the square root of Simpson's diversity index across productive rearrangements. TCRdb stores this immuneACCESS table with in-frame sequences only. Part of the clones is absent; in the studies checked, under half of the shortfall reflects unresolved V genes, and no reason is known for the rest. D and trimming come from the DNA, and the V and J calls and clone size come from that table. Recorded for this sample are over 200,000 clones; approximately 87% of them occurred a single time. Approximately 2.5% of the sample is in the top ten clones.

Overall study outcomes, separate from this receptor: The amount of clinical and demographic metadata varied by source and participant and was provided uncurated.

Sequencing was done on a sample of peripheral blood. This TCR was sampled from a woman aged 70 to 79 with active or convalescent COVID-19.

CDR3 region: CASSPGGFQPQHF. Here is the DNA: TGTGCCAGTTCCCCCGGGGGGTTTCAGCCCCAGCATTTT. The chain links TRBV19 with TRBJ1-5, with a weak D call of TRBD1 (5 bases match). CDR1 LNHDA and CDR2 SQIVND are derived from the germline V gene (reference sequence). Trimming costs V 8 bases and J 6 bases, and their ends lie 14 bases apart. There are 13 amino acids in the CDR3, from cysteine to phenylalanine inclusive. CDR3 DNA is the only sequence kept; it has 39 bases, read in frame from the first base. The CDR3 plus the reference TRBV19 and TRBJ1-5 genes for the other parts give the full variable domain: DGGITQSPKYLFRKEGQNVTLSCEQNLNHDAMYWYRQDPGQGLRLIYYSQIVNDFQKGDIAEGYSVSREKKESFPLTVTSAQKNPTAFYLCASSPGGFQPQHFGDGTRLSIL.